A selection of T cell receptor beta chains follows, all from one sample in a study of T-cell reconstitution after alpha-beta-depleted transplantation in children. TCRdb recomputed calls from the PCR reads with MiXCR, one row per CDR3 protein. The data contain hundreds of thousands of distinct CDR3 sequences, roughly 15% of them seen just once; the ten biggest clones take up over 25%. Sample: PBMCs, mostly from graft donor cells, taken 360 days after TCRalphabeta/CD19-depleted stem cell transplant. The receptors come from a boy in the first two years of life who had a stem cell transplant for Wiskott-Aldrich syndrome, so the T cells may come from the graft donor. Each CDR3 is given with its conserved first and last residue. D genes are given only for firm matches. A row's size may be missing; if present it is once, few, many or a size class.

D gene | clone size | J gene | V gene | CDR3 DNA | CDR3 protein
TRBD2 | few | TRBJ2-1 | TRBV5-1 | TGCGCCAGCAGCTTGTCGTGGCGGGAGATCTCCTACAATGAGCAGTTCTTC | CASSLSWREISYNEQFF
- | few | TRBJ2-7 | TRBV6-1 | TGTGCCAGCAGCAAGGGGGTTGCTCGAAGCTCCTACGAGCAGTACTTC | CASSKGVARSSYEQYF
TRBD1 | - | TRBJ2-2 | TRBV29-1 | TGCAGCGTTGAAGATCATGCCCCAGGGGGCCGGGGCACCGGGGAGCTGTTTTTT | CSVEDHAPGGRGTGELFF
- | few | TRBJ2-7 | TRBV11-2 | TGTGCCAGCAGCTTAGTATCGTTAGACACGTACGAGCAGTACTTC | CASSLVSLDTYEQYF
TRBD2 | - | TRBJ2-3 | TRBV9 | TGTGCCAGCAGCGTAGGACTAGCGGTAGCAGATACGCAGTATTTT | CASSVGLAVADTQYF
TRBD1 | - | TRBJ2-7 | TRBV4-1 | TGCGCCAGCAGCCGACAGGGCGGCGAGCAGTACTTC | CASSRQGGEQYF
TRBD2 | - | TRBJ2-1 | TRBV27 | TGTGCCAGCAGTTTTTCTAGCGGGGGCAATGAGCAGTTCTTC | CASSFSSGGNEQFF
TRBD1 | - | TRBJ2-7 | TRBV6-5 | TGTGCCAGCAGTTATTCTCCGGGACAGAGTTTTTACGAGCAGTACTTC | CASSYSPGQSFYEQYF
- | - | TRBJ2-1 | TRBV27 | TGTGCCACCCGAGGAGCCCCCTACGATGAGCAGTTCTTC | CATRGAPYDEQFF
- | few | TRBJ2-2 | TRBV19 | TGTGCCAGTAGTATTCGCAGGACGATCGGGACCGCGAACACCGGGGAGCTGTTTTTT | CASSIRRTIGTANTGELFF
TRBD1 | many | TRBJ2-3 | TRBV3-1 | TGTGCCAGCAGCCAGACAGGGTCTAGCACAGATACGCAGTATTTT | CASSQTGSSTDTQYF
- | few | TRBJ2-1 | TRBV9 | TGTGCCAGCAGCGTAGCCTCGAACAATGAGCAGTTCTTC | CASSVASNNEQFF
TRBD2 | few | TRBJ2-3 | TRBV7-2 | TGTGCCAGCAGCTTTGGGACTAGCATCACAGATACGCAGTATTTT | CASSFGTSITDTQYF
- | few | TRBJ2-2 | TRBV6-5 | TGTGCCAGCAGTTACGAGGGTCTTTCCACCGGGGAGCTGTTTTTT | CASSYEGLSTGELFF